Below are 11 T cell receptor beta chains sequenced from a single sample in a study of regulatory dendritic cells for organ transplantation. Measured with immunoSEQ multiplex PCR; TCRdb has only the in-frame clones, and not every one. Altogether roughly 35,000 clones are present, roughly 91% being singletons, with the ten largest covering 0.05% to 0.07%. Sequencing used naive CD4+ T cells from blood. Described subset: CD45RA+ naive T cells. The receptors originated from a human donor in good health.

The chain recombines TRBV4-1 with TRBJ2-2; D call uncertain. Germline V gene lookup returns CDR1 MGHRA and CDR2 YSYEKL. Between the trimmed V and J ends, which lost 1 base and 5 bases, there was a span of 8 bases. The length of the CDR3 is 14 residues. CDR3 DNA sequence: TGCGCCAGCAGCCAAGCAGCTATTACCGGGGAGCTGTTTTTT. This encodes CASSQAAITGELFF.

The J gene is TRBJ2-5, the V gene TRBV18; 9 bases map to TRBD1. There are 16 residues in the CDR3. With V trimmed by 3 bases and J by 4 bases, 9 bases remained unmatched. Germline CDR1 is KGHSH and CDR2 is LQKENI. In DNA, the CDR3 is TGTGCCAGCTCACCGACAGGACAGGGGAGTGGAGAGACCCAGTACTTC. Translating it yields CASSPTGQGSGETQYF.

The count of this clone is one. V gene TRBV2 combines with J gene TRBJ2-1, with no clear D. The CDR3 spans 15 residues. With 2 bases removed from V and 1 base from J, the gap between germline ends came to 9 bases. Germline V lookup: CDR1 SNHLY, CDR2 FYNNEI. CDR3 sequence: CASSERSPSYNEQFF. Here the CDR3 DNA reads TGTGCCAGCAGTGAAAGGTCTCCTTCCTACAATGAGCAGTTCTTC.

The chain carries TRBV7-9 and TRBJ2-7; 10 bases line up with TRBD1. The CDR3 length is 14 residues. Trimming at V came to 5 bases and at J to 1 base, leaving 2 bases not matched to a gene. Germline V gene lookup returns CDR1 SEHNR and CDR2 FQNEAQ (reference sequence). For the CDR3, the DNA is TGTGCCAGCAGCATGGACAGGGGGTCCTACGAGCAGTACTTC. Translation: CASSMDRGSYEQYF.

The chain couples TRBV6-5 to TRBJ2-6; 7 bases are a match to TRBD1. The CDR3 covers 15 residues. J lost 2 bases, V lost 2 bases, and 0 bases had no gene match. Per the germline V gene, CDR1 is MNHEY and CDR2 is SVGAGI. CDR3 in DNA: TGTGCCAGCAGTTACAGGGGGCCTGGGGCCAACGTCCTGACTTTC. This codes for CASSYRGPGANVLTF.

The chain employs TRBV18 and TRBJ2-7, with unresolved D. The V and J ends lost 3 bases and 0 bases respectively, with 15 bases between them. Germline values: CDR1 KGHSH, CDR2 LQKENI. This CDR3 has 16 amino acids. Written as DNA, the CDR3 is TGTGCCAGCTCACCCCTGGGCAGTGGGATCTCCTACGAGCAGTACTTC. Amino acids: CASSPLGSGISYEQYF.

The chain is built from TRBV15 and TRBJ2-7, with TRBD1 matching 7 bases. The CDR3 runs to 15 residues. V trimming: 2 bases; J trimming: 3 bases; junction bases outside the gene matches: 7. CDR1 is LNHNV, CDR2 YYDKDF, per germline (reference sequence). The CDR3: CATSRNRDSFYEQYF. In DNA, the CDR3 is TGTGCCACCAGCAGAAACCGGGACAGCTTCTACGAGCAGTACTTC.

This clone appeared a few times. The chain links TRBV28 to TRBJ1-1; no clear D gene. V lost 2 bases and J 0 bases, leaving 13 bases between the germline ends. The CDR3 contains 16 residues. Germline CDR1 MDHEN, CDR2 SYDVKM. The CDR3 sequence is CASSLPGPLMNTEAFF. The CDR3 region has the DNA TGTGCCAGCAGTTTACCGGGTCCCCTAATGAACACTGAAGCTTTCTTT.

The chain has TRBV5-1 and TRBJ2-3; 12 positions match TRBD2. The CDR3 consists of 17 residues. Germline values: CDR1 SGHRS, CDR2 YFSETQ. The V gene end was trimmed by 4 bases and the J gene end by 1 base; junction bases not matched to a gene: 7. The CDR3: CASSGLAGSSGTDTQYF. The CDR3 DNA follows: TGCGCCAGCAGCGGACTAGCGGGAAGTAGTGGCACAGATACGCAGTATTTT.

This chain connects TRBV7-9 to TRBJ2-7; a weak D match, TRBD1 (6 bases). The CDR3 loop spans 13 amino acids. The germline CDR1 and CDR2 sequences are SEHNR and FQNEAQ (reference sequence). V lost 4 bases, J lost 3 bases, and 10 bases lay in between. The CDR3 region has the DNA TGTGCCAGCAGCTACAGGGAATACTACGAGCAGTACTTC. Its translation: CASSYREYYEQYF. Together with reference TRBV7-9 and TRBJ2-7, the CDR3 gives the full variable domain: DTGVSQNPRHKITKRGQNVTFRCDPISEHNRLYWYRQTLGQGPEFLTYFQNEAQLEKSRLLSDRFSAERPKGSFSTLEIQRTEQGDSAMYLCASSYREYYEQYFGPGTRLTVT.

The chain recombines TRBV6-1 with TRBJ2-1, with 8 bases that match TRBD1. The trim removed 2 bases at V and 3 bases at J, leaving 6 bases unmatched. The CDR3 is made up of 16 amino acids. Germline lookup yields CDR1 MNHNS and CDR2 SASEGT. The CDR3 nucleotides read TGTGCCAGCAGTGAAATAGACGGGACAGGCTACAATGAGCAGTTCTTC. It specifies CASSEIDGTGYNEQFF.